Each of the 25 T cell receptor beta chains below was sequenced from the same sample in a study of blood T cell repertoires in COVID-19. Profiled with immunoSEQ multiplex PCR; TCRdb holds only in-frame clones, not every one. This sample has more than 150,000 clones, with approximately 86% found just once. Sequences were obtained from peripheral blood. The receptor set was obtained from a man aged 50-59 years with active or convalescent COVID-19.

With respect to this clone: Other DNA variants within this sample encode the same CDR3. V and J are TRBV5-1 and TRBJ1-1; the match to TRBD1 covers 8 bases. This CDR3 comprises 14 residues. Germline V gene data show CDR1 as SGHRS and CDR2 as YFSETQ. Trimming removed 4 bases from V and 1 base from J; junction bases left unmatched: 3. The CDR3 sequence is CASSVQGGNTEAFF. As DNA, the CDR3 is TGCGCCAGCAGCGTACAGGGGGGGAACACTGAAGCTTTCTTT.

This clone was seen a handful of times. The rearrangement uses TRBV28 and TRBJ1-5; 8 positions match TRBD1. The V gene's germline CDR1 is MDHEN and CDR2 SYDVKM. This CDR3 comprises 16 residues. The trim removed 1 base at V and 4 bases at J, leaving 6 bases unmatched. Here the CDR3 reads CASSLFGQGANQPQHF. The CDR3 DNA sequence: TGTGCCAGCAGTTTATTCGGGCAGGGGGCAAATCAGCCCCAGCATTTT.

The chain carries TRBV6-1 and TRBJ1-1, with D maybe TRBD1 (6 bases). The V end lost 3 bases, the J end lost 4 bases, and 9 bases lay between the germline ends. The germline V gene encodes CDR1 MNHNS and CDR2 SASEGT. This CDR3 has 13 amino acids. CDR3 residues: CASSEQGGTEAFF. The CDR3 DNA follows: TGTGCCAGCAGTGAGCAAGGGGGCACTGAAGCTTTCTTT.

The V gene is TRBV4-1, the J gene TRBJ2-7; TRBD1 agrees at 11 bases. This CDR3 contains 15 residues. The junction had 3 bases not matched to a gene; V was cut back by 3 bases and J by 2 bases. Germline values: CDR1 MGHRA, CDR2 YSYEKL. The CDR3 DNA reads as TGCGCCAGCAGCCAGGGGACAGGGGGTACCTACGAGCAGTACTTC. Protein sequence: CASSQGTGGTYEQYF.

The chain links TRBV6-5 to TRBJ2-7, with TRBD2 identical over 7 bases. The V segment lost 0 bases and the J segment 11 bases; nucleotides outside the gene matches: 4. This CDR3 contains 12 residues. Germline CDR1 is MNHEY and CDR2 is SVGAGI. The CDR3 here is CASSYSGSGEYF. The CDR3 DNA is TGTGCCAGCAGTTACTCAGGCAGCGGGGAGTACTTC.

In this sample, this clone turned up a few times. The chain uses TRBV3-1 (or the pseudogene TRBV3-2) and TRBJ1-5; 9 nucleotides agree with TRBD1. Germline V lookup: CDR1 LGHDT, CDR2 YNNKEL (reference sequence). The CDR3 has 15 residues. V gave up 0 bases and J gave up 6 bases; unmatched junction bases: 3. CDR3 sequence: CASSQDGTGFQPQHF. The CDR3 DNA reads TGTGCCAGCAGCCAAGACGGGACAGGGTTTCAGCCCCAGCATTTT.

V and J are TRBV6-5 and TRBJ1-2; 9 bases are a match to TRBD1. Germline assignment: CDR1 MNHEY and CDR2 SVGAGI. This CDR3 contains 15 residues. V shed 4 bases and J 10 bases; nucleotides not matched to a gene: 13. This chain's CDR3 is CASSSVWGTGIDYTF. CDR3 in DNA: TGTGCCAGCAGTTCCGTCTGGGGGACAGGGATAGACTACACCTTC.

This clone has a single count. The rearrangement links TRBV4-1 to TRBJ2-7; 7 bases agree with TRBD2. In germline, CDR1 is MGHRA, CDR2 YSYEKL. Trimming cost V 8 bases and J 2 bases; bases outside gene matches: 6. There are 13 residues in the CDR3. The CDR3 region has the DNA TGCGCCAGCGGGGAGGGGCACACCTACGAGCAGTACTTC. Its protein product is CASGEGHTYEQYF.

The CDR3 DNA sequence: TGCGCCAGCAGCTGGGGGACAGGGTCGTCCTACAATGAGCAGTTCTTC. Translation gives CASSWGTGSSYNEQFF. The rearrangement uses TRBV5-1 and TRBJ2-1, with 9 bases matching TRBD1. The CDR3 loop spans 16 amino acids. V lost 3 bases, J lost 1 base, and 5 bases stayed unmatched. CDR1 SGHRS and CDR2 YFSETQ come from the germline V gene.

The chain combines TRBV15 with TRBJ2-1; no firm D call. This CDR3 is built from 15 residues. The germline gives CDR1 LNHNV, CDR2 YYDKDF (reference sequence). The V and J ends lost 0 bases and 0 bases respectively, with 6 bases between them. Here the CDR3 DNA reads TGTGCCACCAGCAGAGATTACAGCTCCTACAATGAGCAGTTCTTC. Its translation: CATSRDYSSYNEQFF.

V usage is TRBV5-1 and J usage is TRBJ1-1; maybe TRBD1 (6 bases). Germline V gene lookup returns CDR1 SGHRS and CDR2 YFSETQ. V was shortened by 0 bases and J by 1 base, with 10 bases between the two germline ends. This CDR3 comprises 15 residues. CDR3 protein: CASSLAAGENTEAFF. The CDR3 bases are TGCGCCAGCAGCTTGGCCGCAGGGGAGAACACTGAAGCTTTCTTT.

The gene calls are TRBV5-4 and TRBJ2-5; D uncertain. The CDR3 totals 15 residues. The V and J ends lost 5 bases and 2 bases respectively, with 16 bases between them. From germline, CDR1 is SGHNT and CDR2 YYREEE (reference sequence). The CDR3 here is CASSRVTAKQETQYF. The CDR3 DNA reads as TGTGCCAGCAGTCGTGTCACTGCAAAACAAGAGACCCAGTACTTC.

V and J are TRBV5-1 and TRBJ2-3, with TRBD1 as a possible D gene (7 bases). Trimming removed 4 bases at V and 5 bases at J, with 20 bases between. The CDR3 extends over 16 amino acids. Germline assignment: CDR1 SGHRS and CDR2 YFSETQ. As DNA, the CDR3 is TGCGCCAGCAGCCCGATCGCGGGACAGAGGGGAGATACGCAGTATTTT. This translates into CASSPIAGQRGDTQYF.

V and J are TRBV19 and TRBJ1-2; a weak D match, TRBD1 (6 bases). CDR1 LNHDA and CDR2 SQIVND come from the germline V gene (reference sequence). Trimming took 3 bases from V and 7 from J, leaving 15 bases between them. This CDR3 has 14 amino acids. CDR3 in amino acids: CASSIWGQGAGYTF. The CDR3 nucleotides read TGTGCCAGTAGTATCTGGGGGCAAGGGGCTGGCTACACCTTC.

With regard to this clone: Other DNA sequences in the sample encode the same CDR3. This sequence joins TRBV20-1 and TRBJ2-5; D may be TRBD2 (6 bases). V gave up 6 bases and J gave up 2 bases, with 7 bases separating them. The CDR3 length is 11 residues. Looked up from germline, CDR1 is DFQATT and CDR2 is SNEGSKA (reference sequence). The CDR3 coding sequence is TGCAGTGCGGGGGGTCAAGAGACCCAGTACTTC. Residues: CSAGGQETQYF.

This CDR3 reads CASSSTGSYGYTF. DNA of the CDR3: TGTGCCAGCAGTTCCACAGGGAGCTATGGCTACACCTTC. The gene calls are TRBV6-5 and TRBJ1-2, with a weak D call TRBD1 (6 bases). V shed 4 bases and J shed 4 bases, with 10 bases lying between them. The V gene's germline CDR1 is MNHEY and CDR2 SVGAGI. This CDR3 is built from 13 residues.

Written as DNA, the CDR3 is TGTGCCAGCAGTCCACCGGGACAGCCCTACGAGCAGTACTTC. It translates to CASSPPGQPYEQYF. The V call is TRBV6-5, the J call TRBJ2-7; TRBD1 agrees at 7 bases. The CDR3 is made up of 14 amino acids. The ends lost 5 bases at V and 2 bases at J; junction bases unmatched: 6. Looked up from germline, CDR1 is MNHEY and CDR2 is SVGAGI.

The chain employs TRBV28 and TRBJ2-7; 7 bases are a match to TRBD1. This CDR3 contains 13 residues. Unmatched junction bases numbered 10, after V lost 10 bases and J lost 4 bases. Germline loops: CDR1 MDHEN, CDR2 SYDVKM. The CDR3 here is CATLGDRNYEQYF. The CDR3 DNA follows: TGTGCCACTCTTGGGGACAGAAATTACGAGCAGTACTTC.

This clone was found a few times. The chain uses TRBV11-2 and TRBJ1-1; the match to TRBD1 covers 8 bases. The junction had 5 bases not matched to a gene; V was cut back by 0 bases and J by 5 bases. This CDR3 region has 15 residues. The germline gives CDR1 SGHAT, CDR2 FQNNGV. This CDR3 is CASSLDRGPWTEAFF. The CDR3 DNA sequence: TGTGCCAGCAGCTTAGACAGGGGGCCTTGGACTGAAGCTTTCTTT.

The J gene is TRBJ1-3, the V gene TRBV11-2; D perhaps matches TRBD1 (5 bases). Germline CDR1 reads SGHAT; CDR2 reads FQNNGV. This CDR3 spans 14 amino acids. V was clipped by 1 base and J by 4 bases, with 8 bases between them. CDR3 sequence (DNA): TGTGCCAGCAGCTTAGGGGGCGACGGAAACACCATATATTTT. Translated: CASSLGGDGNTIYF.

This sequence joins TRBV6-5 and TRBJ1-3; perhaps TRBD1 as D (6 bases). V was trimmed by 6 bases and J by 6 bases, leaving 15 bases between them. The V gene's germline CDR1 is MNHEY and CDR2 SVGAGI. The CDR3 has 14 residues. The CDR3 loop is CASRQQGGINTIYF. The CDR3 bases are TGTGCCAGCAGACAACAGGGTGGTATAAACACCATATATTTT.

V is TRBV9 and J is TRBJ1-6, with TRBD1 matching 8 bases. Germline values: CDR1 SGDLS, CDR2 YYNGEE. V lost 5 bases, J lost 9 bases, and 16 bases stayed unmatched. This CDR3 contains 17 residues. The CDR3 sequence: CASSATGDRFFRSPLHF. The CDR3 DNA sequence: TGTGCCAGCAGTGCAACTGGGGACAGGTTCTTTCGTTCACCCCTCCACTTT.

This clone came up a few times. The V call is TRBV10-3, the J call TRBJ1-5; TRBD1 is a possible D gene (5 bases). Trimming removed 6 bases at V and 7 bases at J, with 16 bases between. Germline values: CDR1 ENHRY, CDR2 SYGVKD. The CDR3 is 14 amino acids. The CDR3 sequence: CAISSGTPRQPQHF. CDR3 DNA: TGTGCCATCAGCTCCGGGACTCCCCGGCAGCCCCAGCATTTT.

This sequence joins TRBV19 and TRBJ2-7; a weak D match, TRBD1 (5 bases). V was clipped by 4 bases and J by 3 bases, with 10 bases between them. This CDR3 has 13 residues. The V gene's germline CDR1 is LNHDA and CDR2 SQIVND (reference sequence). CDR3: CASSSRVGYEQYF. The DNA of the CDR3 is TGTGCCAGTAGTAGCAGGGTTGGCTACGAGCAGTACTTC.

This clone was detected only once. The rearrangement joins TRBV4-3 to TRBJ1-2; 7 bases are shared with TRBD1. CDR3 length equals 16 residues. J gave up 3 bases and V 7 bases, and 14 bases lay outside the gene matches. Germline V gives CDR1 LGHNA, CDR2 YSLEER. In DNA form, the CDR3 reads TGCGCCAGCAAACGTTCGTTGACAGGGCTGGACTATGGCTACACCTTC. Its protein is CASKRSLTGLDYGYTF.